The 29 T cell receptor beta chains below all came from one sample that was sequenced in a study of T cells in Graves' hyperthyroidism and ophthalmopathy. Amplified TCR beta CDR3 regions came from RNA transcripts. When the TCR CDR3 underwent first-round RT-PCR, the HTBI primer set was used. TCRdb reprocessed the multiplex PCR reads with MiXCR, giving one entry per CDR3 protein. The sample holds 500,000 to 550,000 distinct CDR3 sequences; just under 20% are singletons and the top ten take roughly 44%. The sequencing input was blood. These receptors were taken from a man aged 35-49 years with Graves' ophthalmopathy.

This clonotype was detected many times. The DNA for the CDR3 is TGTGCCAGCAGTTTGGTTAGCCTAACTGGGGCCAACGTCCTGACTTTC. It yields the protein CASSLVSLTGANVLTF. This rearrangement joins TRBV28 to TRBJ2-6; D not resolved. Per the germline V gene, CDR1 is MDHEN and CDR2 is SYDVKM. The V end lost 3 bases, the J end lost 2 bases, and 11 bases lay between the germline ends. The CDR3 contains 16 residues.

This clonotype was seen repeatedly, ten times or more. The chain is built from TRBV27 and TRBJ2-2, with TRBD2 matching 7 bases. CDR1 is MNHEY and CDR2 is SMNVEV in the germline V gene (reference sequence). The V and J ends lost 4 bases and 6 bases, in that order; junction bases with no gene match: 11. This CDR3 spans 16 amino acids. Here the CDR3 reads CASSWGSGMTAGELFF. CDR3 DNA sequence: TGTGCCAGCAGTTGGGGGAGCGGGATGACGGCCGGGGAGCTGTTTTTT.

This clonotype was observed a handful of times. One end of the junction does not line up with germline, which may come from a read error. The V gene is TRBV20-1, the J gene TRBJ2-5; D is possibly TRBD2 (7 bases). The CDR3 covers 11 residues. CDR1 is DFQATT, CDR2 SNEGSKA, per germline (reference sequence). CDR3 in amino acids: CGGAEGETQYF. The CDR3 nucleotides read TGTGGGGGGGCCGAGGGGGAGACCCAGTACTTC.

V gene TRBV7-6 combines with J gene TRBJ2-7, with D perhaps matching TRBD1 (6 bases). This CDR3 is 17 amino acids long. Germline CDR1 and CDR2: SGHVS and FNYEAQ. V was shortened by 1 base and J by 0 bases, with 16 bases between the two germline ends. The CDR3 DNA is TGTGCCAGCAGCTTAGAGCCTCCCGGACAGCACTCCTACGAGCAGTACTTC. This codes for CASSLEPPGQHSYEQYF. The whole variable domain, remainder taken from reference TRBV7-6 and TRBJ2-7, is GAGVSQSPRYKVTKRGQDVALRCDPISGHVSLYWYRQALGQGPEFLTYFNYEAQQDKSGLPNDRFSAERPEGSISTLTIQRTEQRDSAMYRCASSLEPPGQHSYEQYFGPGTRLTVT.

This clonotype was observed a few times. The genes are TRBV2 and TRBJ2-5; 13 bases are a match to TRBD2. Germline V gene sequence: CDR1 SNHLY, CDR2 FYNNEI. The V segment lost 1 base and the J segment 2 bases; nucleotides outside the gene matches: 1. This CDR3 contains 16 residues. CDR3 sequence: CASSEGTSGGQETQYF. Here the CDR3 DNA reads TGTGCCAGCAGTGAAGGGACTAGCGGGGGACAAGAGACCCAGTACTTC.

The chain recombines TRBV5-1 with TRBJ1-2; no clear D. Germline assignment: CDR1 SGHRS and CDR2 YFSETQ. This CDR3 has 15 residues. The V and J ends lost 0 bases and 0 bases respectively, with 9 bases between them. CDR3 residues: CASSLAALTNYGYTF. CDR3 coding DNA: TGCGCCAGCAGCTTGGCCGCGCTGACTAACTATGGCTACACCTTC.

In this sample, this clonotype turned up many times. The CDR3 sequence is CASSVPGGLAGAETQYF. DNA of the CDR3: TGTGCCAGCAGTGTCCCTGGGGGACTAGCGGGAGCGGAGACCCAGTACTTC. The chain employs TRBV28 and TRBJ2-5; 14 nucleotides agree with TRBD2. V gave up 5 bases and J gave up 5 bases; unmatched junction bases: 10. Germline lookup yields CDR1 MDHEN and CDR2 SYDVKM. This CDR3 has 17 amino acids. Based on the CDR3 plus reference TRBV28 and TRBJ2-5, the full variable domain is DVKVTQSSRYLVKRTGEKVFLECVQDMDHENMFWYRQDPGLGLRLIYFSYDVKMKEKGDIPEGYSVSREKKERFSLILESASTNQTSMYLCASSVPGGLAGAETQYFGPGTRLLVL.

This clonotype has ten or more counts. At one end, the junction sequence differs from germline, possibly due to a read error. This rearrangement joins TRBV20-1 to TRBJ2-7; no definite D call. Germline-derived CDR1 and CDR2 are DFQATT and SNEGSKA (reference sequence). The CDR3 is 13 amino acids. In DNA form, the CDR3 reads TGCAGTGCCAGAGGTCCCCACTCCTACGAGCAGTACTTC. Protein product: CSARGPHSYEQYF.

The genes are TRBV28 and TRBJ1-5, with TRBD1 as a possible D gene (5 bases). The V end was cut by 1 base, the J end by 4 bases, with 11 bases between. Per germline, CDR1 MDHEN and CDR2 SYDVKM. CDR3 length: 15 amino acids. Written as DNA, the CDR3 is TGTGCCAGCAGTTTATATGCAGGGTCTAATCAGCCCCAGCATTTT. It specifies CASSLYAGSNQPQHF.

This CDR3 reads CASSLFRGDYGYTF. The CDR3 DNA reads TGTGCCAGCAGCTTGTTTAGGGGCGACTATGGCTACACCTTC. The chain is built from TRBV5-4 and TRBJ1-2; D possibly corresponds to TRBD1 (5 bases). V lost 1 base, J lost 3 bases, and 10 bases lay in between. CDR3 length equals 14 residues. Germline V lookup: CDR1 SGHNT, CDR2 YYREEE (reference sequence).

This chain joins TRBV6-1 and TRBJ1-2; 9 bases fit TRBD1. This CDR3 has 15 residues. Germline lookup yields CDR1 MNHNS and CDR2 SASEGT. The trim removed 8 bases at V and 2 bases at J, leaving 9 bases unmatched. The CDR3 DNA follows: TGTGCCAGCGCCCGAACAGGGGGCGAGAACTATGGCTACACCTTC. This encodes CASARTGGENYGYTF.

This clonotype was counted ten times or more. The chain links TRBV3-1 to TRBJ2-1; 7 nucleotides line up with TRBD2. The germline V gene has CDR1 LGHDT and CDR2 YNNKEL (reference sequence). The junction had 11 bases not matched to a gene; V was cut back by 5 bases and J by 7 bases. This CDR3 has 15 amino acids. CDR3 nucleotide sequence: TGTGCCAGCAGCGCCTTGGGGAGGGCGGGTAATGAGCAGTTCTTC. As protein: CASSALGRAGNEQFF.

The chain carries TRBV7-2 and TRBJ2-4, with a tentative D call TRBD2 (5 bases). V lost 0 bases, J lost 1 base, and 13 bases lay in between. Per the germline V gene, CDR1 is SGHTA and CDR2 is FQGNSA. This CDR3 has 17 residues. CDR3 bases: TGTGCCAGCAGCTTAGCGCGCAGGACTCAGGCCAAAAACATTCAGTACTTC. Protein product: CASSLARRTQAKNIQYF.

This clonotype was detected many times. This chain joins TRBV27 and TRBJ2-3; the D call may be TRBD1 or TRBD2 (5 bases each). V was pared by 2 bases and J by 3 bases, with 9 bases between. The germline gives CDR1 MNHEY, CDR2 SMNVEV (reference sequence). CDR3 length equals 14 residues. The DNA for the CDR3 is TGTGCCAGCAGTTTAATAGGGGAGACAGATACGCAGTATTTT. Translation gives CASSLIGETDTQYF.

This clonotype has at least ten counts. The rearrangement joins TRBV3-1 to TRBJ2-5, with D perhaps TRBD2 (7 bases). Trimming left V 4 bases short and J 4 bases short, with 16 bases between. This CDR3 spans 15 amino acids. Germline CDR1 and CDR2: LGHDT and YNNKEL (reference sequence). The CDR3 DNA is TGTGCCAGCAGCCTACGGGGGGCCGAGGGAGAGACCCAGTACTTC. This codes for CASSLRGAEGETQYF.

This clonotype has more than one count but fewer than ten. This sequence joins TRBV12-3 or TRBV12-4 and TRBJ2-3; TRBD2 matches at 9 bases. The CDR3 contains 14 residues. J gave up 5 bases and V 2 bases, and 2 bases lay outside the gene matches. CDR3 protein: CASSLLAGQDTQYF. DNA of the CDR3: TGTGCCAGCAGTTTACTAGCGGGACAAGATACGCAGTATTTT.

DNA for the CDR3: TGTGCCAGCATCATGAACTATGGCTACACCTTC. It yields the protein CASIMNYGYTF. The chain joins TRBV5-4 to TRBJ1-2, with D unresolved. The CDR3 spans 11 residues. CDR1 is SGHNT, CDR2 YYREEE, per germline (reference sequence). Deletions cut 6 bases from V and 2 bases from J, with 5 bases between.

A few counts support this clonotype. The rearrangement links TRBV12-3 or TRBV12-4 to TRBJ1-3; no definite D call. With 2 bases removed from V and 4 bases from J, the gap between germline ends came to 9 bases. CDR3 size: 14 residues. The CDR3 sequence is CASSLSPSGNTIYF. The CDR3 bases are TGTGCCAGCAGTTTATCCCCCTCCGGAAACACCATATATTTT.

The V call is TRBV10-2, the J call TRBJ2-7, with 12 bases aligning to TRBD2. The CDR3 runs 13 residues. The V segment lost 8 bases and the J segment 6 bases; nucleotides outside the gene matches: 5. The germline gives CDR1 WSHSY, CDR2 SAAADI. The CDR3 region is CASLAGGPGEQYF. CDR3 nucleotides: TGCGCCAGCCTAGCGGGGGGGCCGGGCGAGCAGTACTTC.

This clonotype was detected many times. CDR3 nucleotide sequence: TGTGCCAGCAGCTTAGTAGGACTAGACACCGGGGAGCTGTTTTTT. Its translation is CASSLVGLDTGELFF. The chain joins TRBV11-2 to TRBJ2-2, with 7 positions matching TRBD2. The germline gives CDR1 SGHAT, CDR2 FQNNGV. V shed 1 base and J 3 bases; nucleotides not matched to a gene: 2. CDR3 size: 15 residues.

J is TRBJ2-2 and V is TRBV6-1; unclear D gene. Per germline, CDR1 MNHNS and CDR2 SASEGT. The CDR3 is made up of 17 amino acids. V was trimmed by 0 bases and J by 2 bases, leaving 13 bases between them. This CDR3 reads CASSEARRLSNTGELFF. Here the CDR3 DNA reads TGTGCCAGCAGTGAAGCGCGTAGGCTCTCCAACACCGGGGAGCTGTTTTTT.

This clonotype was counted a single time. This CDR3 reads CASSQGQTGGGEQYF. For the CDR3, the DNA is TGTGCCAGCAGCCAAGGCCAGACAGGGGGCGGCGAGCAGTACTTC. The chain employs TRBV4-2 and TRBJ2-7, with 10 bases fitting TRBD1. Germline lookup yields CDR1 LGHNA and CDR2 YNFKEQ. V shed 1 base, J shed 6 bases, and the junction held 6 bases outside the gene matches. CDR3 length: 15 amino acids.

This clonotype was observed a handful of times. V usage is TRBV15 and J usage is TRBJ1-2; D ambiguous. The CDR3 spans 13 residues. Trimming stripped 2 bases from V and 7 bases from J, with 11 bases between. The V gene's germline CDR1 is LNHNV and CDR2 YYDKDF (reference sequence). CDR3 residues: CATSRTGIGGYTF. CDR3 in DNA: TGTGCCACCAGCAGAACTGGGATTGGTGGCTACACCTTC.

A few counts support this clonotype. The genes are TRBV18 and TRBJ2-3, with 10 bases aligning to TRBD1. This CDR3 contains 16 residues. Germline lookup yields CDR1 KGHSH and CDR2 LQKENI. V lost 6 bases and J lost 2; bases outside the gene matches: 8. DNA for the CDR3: TGTGCCAGCTCCCGGGACAGGGGTCGTAACACAGATACGCAGTATTTT. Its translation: CASSRDRGRNTDTQYF.

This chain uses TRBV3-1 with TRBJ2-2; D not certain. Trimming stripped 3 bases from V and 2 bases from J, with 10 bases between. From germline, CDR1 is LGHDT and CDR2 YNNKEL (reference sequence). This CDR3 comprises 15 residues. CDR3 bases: TGTGCCAGCAGCCAGGAACCTAGTAACACCGGGGAGCTGTTTTTT. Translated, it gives CASSQEPSNTGELFF.

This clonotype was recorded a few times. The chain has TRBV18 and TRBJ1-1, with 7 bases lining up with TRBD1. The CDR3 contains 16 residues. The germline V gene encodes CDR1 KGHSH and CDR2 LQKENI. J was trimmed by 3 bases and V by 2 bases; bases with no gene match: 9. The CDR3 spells CASSPKSGQRYTEAFF. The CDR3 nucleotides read TGTGCCAGCTCACCAAAATCGGGACAGAGGTACACTGAAGCTTTCTTT.

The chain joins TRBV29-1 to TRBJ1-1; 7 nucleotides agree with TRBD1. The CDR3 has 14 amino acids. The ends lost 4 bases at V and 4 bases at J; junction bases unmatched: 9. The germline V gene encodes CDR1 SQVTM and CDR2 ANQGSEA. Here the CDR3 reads CSVAKQGLGTEAFF. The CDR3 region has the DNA TGCAGCGTTGCAAAACAGGGGTTGGGCACTGAAGCTTTCTTT.

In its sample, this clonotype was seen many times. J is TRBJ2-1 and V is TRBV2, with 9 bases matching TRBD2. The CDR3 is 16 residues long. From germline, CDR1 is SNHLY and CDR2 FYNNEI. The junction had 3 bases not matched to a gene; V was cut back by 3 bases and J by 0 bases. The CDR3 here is CASSDIAGVSYNEQFF. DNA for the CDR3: TGTGCCAGCAGTGATATAGCGGGGGTCTCCTACAATGAGCAGTTCTTC.

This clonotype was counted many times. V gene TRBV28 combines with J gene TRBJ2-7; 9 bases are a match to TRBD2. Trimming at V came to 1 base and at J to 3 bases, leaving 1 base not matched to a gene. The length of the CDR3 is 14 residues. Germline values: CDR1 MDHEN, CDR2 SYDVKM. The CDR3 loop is CASSLSSGVYEQYF. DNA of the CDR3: TGTGCCAGCAGTTTATCTAGCGGGGTCTACGAGCAGTACTTC.